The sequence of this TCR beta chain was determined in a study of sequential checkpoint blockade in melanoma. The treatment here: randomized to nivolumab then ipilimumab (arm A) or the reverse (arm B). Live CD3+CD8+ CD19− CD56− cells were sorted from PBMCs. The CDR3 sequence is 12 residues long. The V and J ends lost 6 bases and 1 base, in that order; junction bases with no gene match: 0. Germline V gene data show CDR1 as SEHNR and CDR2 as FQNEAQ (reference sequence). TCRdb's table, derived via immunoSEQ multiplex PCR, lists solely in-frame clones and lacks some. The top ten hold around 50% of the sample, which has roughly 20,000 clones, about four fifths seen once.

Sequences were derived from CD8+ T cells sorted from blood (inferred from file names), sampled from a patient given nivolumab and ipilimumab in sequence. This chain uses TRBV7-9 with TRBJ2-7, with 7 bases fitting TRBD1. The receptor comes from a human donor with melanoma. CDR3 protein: CASRDRSYEQYF. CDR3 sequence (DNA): TGTGCCAGCAGGGACAGGTCCTACGAGCAGTACTTC.